This TCR beta chain was sequenced in a study of cytotoxic CD8 clonotypes in ibrutinib-treated CLL. As for this clone: Its antigen is currently unknown.

Depths of 1 in 200,000 to 1 in 1 million T cells were the sequencing target. Using immunoSEQ multiplex PCR, the repertoire was profiled, and TCRdb retains in-frame clones only, with some absent. The sample has 150,000 to 200,000 clones; roughly 80% are singletons. General study results and limits: Clonality grew at ibrutinib response; at progression, it decreased back toward baseline.

V was trimmed by 3 bases and J by 6 bases, leaving 12 bases between them. Germline V gene sequence: CDR1 LNHDA, CDR2 SQIVND (reference sequence). The CDR3 sequence is 13 residues long. The sample here was PBMCs, taken after 24 months of ibrutinib treatment. This clonotype originated in a human donor with chronic lymphocytic leukemia. The chain employs TRBV19 and TRBJ2-7; D is ambiguous. CDR3 DNA: TGTGCCAGTAGTATGGGCTTGGGGTTCGAGCAGTACTTC. Translating it yields CASSMGLGFEQYF. The full variable domain, in which reference TRBV19 and TRBJ2-7 provide the parts outside the CDR3, is DGGITQSPKYLFRKEGQNVTLSCEQNLNHDAMYWYRQDPGQGLRLIYYSQIVNDFQKGDIAEGYSVSREKKESFPLTVTSAQKNPTAFYLCASSMGLGFEQYFGPGTRLTVT.